A selection of T cell receptor beta chains follows, all from one sample in a study of response to subunit inactivated influenza vaccine. From the RT-PCR reads, TCRdb called clonotypes with MiXCR, one entry per CDR3 protein. The sample lists roughly 500,000 distinct CDR3 sequences, more than 15% seen once, with less than 4% in the top ten. The sequencing here drew on CD4+ T cells sorted from PBMCs, taken around 25 months after vaccination. All receptors come from a man between 45 and 75 years old who received an inactivated influenza vaccine. CDR3s include the opening cysteine and the closing phenylalanine or tryptophan. Each record gives: J gene, D gene, V gene, clone size, CDR3 DNA, CDR3 protein. A D gene is named only where the DNA matches it firmly. Rows give clone size only sometimes, using once, few, many, or a class for an expanded clone.

TRBJ2-4	TRBD1	TRBV20-1	NA	TGCAGTGCTAGCCGGGGACAGGGAGGATTTATGAACATTCAGTACTTC	CSASRGQGGFMNIQYF
TRBJ2-4	NA	TRBV5-5	few	TGTGCCAGCAGCAGGACTAGGGGGGAGGTAAACATTCAGTACTTC	CASSRTRGEVNIQYF
TRBJ2-7	TRBD2	TRBV5-1	NA	TGCGCCAGCAGCTTGGGAGCGGGAGTCTACGAGCAGTACTTC	CASSLGAGVYEQYF
TRBJ1-1	NA	TRBV18	NA	TGTGCCAGCTCACTGCAGAGCCAGAACACTGAAGCTTTCTTT	CASSLQSQNTEAFF
TRBJ2-3	NA	TRBV18	NA	TGTGCCAGCTCCCCTATTATTGGAGGGAGCCTGGATACGCAGTATTTT	CASSPIIGGSLDTQYF
TRBJ2-7	TRBD2	TRBV10-3	few	TGTGCCATCAGTACTTGGACTAGCGGGAATACTTACGAGCAGTACTTC	CAISTWTSGNTYEQYF
TRBJ2-3	TRBD2	TRBV11-2	NA	TGTGCCAGCAGCCACTTTTTGTGGCTAGCGGGGGGGAATAGCACAGATACGCAGTATTTT	CASSHFLWLAGGNSTDTQYF
TRBJ1-1	TRBD1	TRBV3-1	NA	TGTGCCAGCAGCCAAGGGCTAACAGGGGGTAGCACTGAAGCTTTCTTT	CASSQGLTGGSTEAFF
TRBJ2-1	NA	TRBV3-1	many	TGTGCCAGCAGCCAACCTCGGGACTCTTACAATGAGCAGTTCTTC	CASSQPRDSYNEQFF
TRBJ2-3	TRBD2	TRBV10-2	many	TGCGCCAGCCAGAGCGGGGGACTTCTCCGCCTCAGGAGCACAGATACGCAGTATTTT	CASQSGGLLRLRSTDTQYF
TRBJ2-5	NA	TRBV12-3/TRBV12-4	NA	TGTGCCAGCAGTATTGGGTGGACGGCGTCTGAGGAGACCCAGTACTTC	CASSIGWTASEETQYF
TRBJ2-1	TRBD2	TRBV18	NA	TGTGCCAGCTCACCACCGGGACTAGCGGGTGGTGAGCAGTTCTTC	CASSPPGLAGGEQFF
TRBJ2-3	NA	TRBV29-1	few	TGCAGCGCAAGGACCCGACTAGCAGATACGCAGTATTTT	CSARTRLADTQYF
TRBJ2-7	TRBD2	TRBV20-1	NA	TGCAGTGCTCACATCGGACAGGGACTAGCGGGAAGCTACGAGCAGTACTTC	CSAHIGQGLAGSYEQYF
TRBJ2-3	TRBD2	TRBV20-1	few	TGCACCAGAACTAGCGGGAACACAGATACGCAGTATTTT	CTRTSGNTDTQYF
TRBJ1-5	NA	TRBV12-3/TRBV12-4	NA	TGTGCCAGCACCCAGGTTGGCAGTATGGGTCAGCCCCAGCATTTT	CASTQVGSMGQPQHF
TRBJ1-4	NA	TRBV20-1	NA	TGCAGTGCTAGGGCGGACCGCGCCGCTAATGAAAAACTGTTTTTT	CSARADRAANEKLFF
TRBJ2-3	TRBD2	TRBV29-1	NA	TGCAGCGTTCTGGGACTAGCGGGAGTCACAGATACGCAGTATTTT	CSVLGLAGVTDTQYF
TRBJ2-7	NA	TRBV19	NA	TGTGCCAGTACAGACAGGAGCTACGAGCAGTACTTC	CASTDRSYEQYF
TRBJ1-5	TRBD1	TRBV5-6	many	TGTGCCAGCAGCCGACAGGGGGGAGATCAGCCCCAGCATTTT	CASSRQGGDQPQHF
TRBJ2-1	TRBD2	TRBV6-5	NA	TGTGCCAGCAGTTTCCTACGGACTAGCGGACAGGGTAGTAATGAGCAGTTCTTC	CASSFLRTSGQGSNEQFF
TRBJ1-5	NA	TRBV10-3	few	TGTGCCATCAGTGCGGGAGACGATCAGCCCCAGCATTTT	CAISAGDDQPQHF
TRBJ2-2	NA	TRBV15	NA	TGTGCCACCAGCAGAGGACCCGGGGAGCTGTTTTTT	CATSRGPGELFF
TRBJ2-3	TRBD1	TRBV18	few	TGTGCCAGCTCACCAGGGACAGGGGGCAGCATTGCCTACACAGATACGCAGTATTTT	CASSPGTGGSIAYTDTQYF
TRBJ2-1	NA	TRBV11-2	few	TGTGCCAGCAGCTTGACAGCTGAGCAGTTCTTC	CASSLTAEQFF